This passage covers 29 T cell receptor beta chains from one sample sequenced in a study of blood T cell repertoires in COVID-19. The table came from immunoSEQ multiplex PCR; TCRdb's copy has only in-frame clones and leaves some out. The sample holds 220,000 or so clones, just under 85% seen once. Sample: PBMCs or T cells enriched from blood (not recorded which). The source of these receptors is a middle-aged woman with acute COVID-19.

This chain joins TRBV25-1 and TRBJ1-3; 7 bases agree with TRBD1. V was clipped by 4 bases and J by 2 bases; unmatched bases: 5. This CDR3 has 15 amino acids. Germline-derived CDR1 and CDR2 are MGHDK and SYGVNS. This CDR3 is CASSAGQITGNTIYF. CDR3 nucleotides: TGTGCCAGCAGTGCGGGACAGATTACTGGAAACACCATATATTTT.

This clone appeared once. CDR3: CASSAGAGREKLFF. Written as DNA, the CDR3 is TGTGCCAGCTCCGCTGGGGCAGGTCGAGAAAAACTGTTTTTT. The V call is TRBV18, the J call TRBJ1-4; D may be TRBD1 (5 bases). V lost 6 bases to trimming and J lost 8 bases, with 16 bases between them. The CDR3 totals 14 residues. Germline V lookup: CDR1 KGHSH, CDR2 LQKENI.

The sample holds one count of this clone. The genes are TRBV19 and TRBJ1-2; D is perhaps TRBD1 (5 bases). The ends were cut back, 4 bases at V and 3 bases at J, with 15 bases in the middle. The CDR3 totals 15 residues. CDR1 is LNHDA and CDR2 is SQIVND in the germline V gene (reference sequence). The CDR3 protein is CASSKARAVDYGYTF. As DNA, the CDR3 is TGTGCCAGTAGTAAGGCCAGGGCGGTGGACTATGGCTACACCTTC.

The rearrangement uses TRBV18 and TRBJ2-1; TRBD2 agrees at 8 bases. This CDR3 contains 19 residues. CDR1 and CDR2 from the germline V gene are KGHSH and LQKENI. V lost 3 bases, J lost 2 bases, and 15 bases stayed unmatched. The CDR3 protein is CASSPPGLVSFPTYNEQFF. The DNA of the CDR3 is TGTGCCAGCTCACCCCCGGGACTAGTATCATTCCCGACCTACAATGAGCAGTTCTTC.

The chain links TRBV6-5 to TRBJ1-1; D unclear. The CDR3 has 14 residues. Germline loops: CDR1 MNHEY, CDR2 SVGAGI. Trimming shortened V by 1 base and J by 1 base, and 7 bases separated the two germline ends. The CDR3 bases are TGTGCCAGCAGTTACTATCGGGAGAACACTGAAGCTTTCTTT. Protein product: CASSYYRENTEAFF.

The rearrangement links TRBV24-1 to TRBJ1-5; 12 bases line up with TRBD1. With 4 bases clipped from V and 5 bases from J, the junction kept 5 bases outside the gene matches. The CDR3 contains 16 residues. From germline, CDR1 is KGHDR and CDR2 SFDVKD. The CDR3: CATSDSGTGGDQPQHF. In DNA form, the CDR3 reads TGTGCCACCAGTGACTCCGGGACAGGGGGCGATCAGCCCCAGCATTTT.

V and J are TRBV5-1 and TRBJ1-1; D unclear. The CDR3 runs 15 residues. Germline CDR1 reads SGHRS; CDR2 reads YFSETQ. V shed 7 bases and J shed 0 bases, with 16 bases lying between them. The CDR3: CASGSDSIMNTEAFF. The CDR3 DNA follows: TGCGCCAGCGGATCTGACTCGATTATGAACACTGAAGCTTTCTTT.

This chain links TRBV10-2 with TRBJ2-2, with 13 bases lining up with TRBD2. The J segment lost 1 base and the V segment lost 8 bases, leaving 7 bases of the junction unmatched. Germline-derived CDR1 and CDR2 are WSHSY and SAAADI. There are 17 residues in the CDR3. The CDR3 is CASWRGLAGLNTGELFF. The CDR3 nucleotides are TGCGCCAGCTGGCGGGGACTAGCGGGACTGAACACCGGGGAGCTGTTTTTT.

The genes are TRBV19 and TRBJ1-1; D is possibly TRBD1 (6 bases). The CDR3 runs to 13 residues. V lost 6 bases and J 4 bases, leaving 12 bases between the germline ends. Germline CDR1 is LNHDA and CDR2 is SQIVND (reference sequence). The CDR3 DNA is TGTGCCAGTAGCATGGGACAAATCACTGAAGCTTTCTTT. Its protein product is CASSMGQITEAFF.

J is TRBJ2-3 and V is TRBV7-3, with 10 bases identical to TRBD2. The J segment lost 1 base and the V segment lost 8 bases, leaving 3 bases of the junction unmatched. The CDR3 consists of 14 residues. Germline CDR1 SGHTA, CDR2 FQGTGA. The CDR3 protein is CASGLAGGTDTQYF. CDR3 coding DNA: TGTGCCAGCGGTCTAGCGGGGGGCACAGATACGCAGTATTTT.

This chain connects TRBV19 to TRBJ2-1; 10 nucleotides align to TRBD2. There are 16 residues in the CDR3. Germline loops: CDR1 LNHDA, CDR2 SQIVND (reference sequence). Losses at the gene ends were 5 bases for V and 3 bases for J; bases not matched to a gene: 7. This chain's CDR3 is CASSEVAGGIYNEQFF. In DNA form, the CDR3 reads TGTGCCAGTAGTGAGGTAGCGGGAGGCATCTACAATGAGCAGTTCTTC.

The gene calls are TRBV20-1 and TRBJ2-5, with 8 bases aligning to TRBD2. Germline V CDR1 and CDR2: DFQATT, SNEGSKA (reference sequence). Unmatched junction bases numbered 5, after V lost 3 bases and J lost 2 bases. This CDR3 spans 14 amino acids. For the CDR3, the DNA is TGCAGTGCTAGTCTTACTAGCGGACAAGAGACCCAGTACTTC. Amino acids: CSASLTSGQETQYF.

The chain is built from TRBV6-5 and TRBJ2-7; D might be TRBD2 (5 bases). V gave up 3 bases and J gave up 2 bases, with 11 bases separating them. The germline gives CDR1 MNHEY, CDR2 SVGAGI. This CDR3 region has 14 residues. CDR3 loop: CASSYGLEAYEQYF. The CDR3 DNA reads as TGTGCCAGCAGTTATGGACTGGAGGCCTACGAGCAGTACTTC.

This clone was seen just once. This CDR3 is also generated by other DNA sequences in the sample. V gene TRBV19 combines with J gene TRBJ1-5; maybe TRBD1 (5 bases). Germline CDR1 and CDR2: LNHDA and SQIVND (reference sequence). The CDR3 sequence is 12 residues long. Trimming left V 1 base short and J 7 bases short, with 5 bases between. This chain's CDR3 is CASSIGGQPQHF. CDR3 nucleotide sequence: TGTGCCAGTAGTATAGGGGGCCAGCCCCAGCATTTT. Together with reference TRBV19 and TRBJ1-5, the CDR3 gives the full variable domain: DGGITQSPKYLFRKEGQNVTLSCEQNLNHDAMYWYRQDPGQGLRLIYYSQIVNDFQKGDIAEGYSVSREKKESFPLTVTSAQKNPTAFYLCASSIGGQPQHFGDGTRLSIL.

V is TRBV15 and J is TRBJ1-2; 7 bases match TRBD1. Per germline, CDR1 LNHNV and CDR2 YYDKDF (reference sequence). The CDR3 totals 14 residues. Losses at the gene ends were 1 base for V and 8 bases for J; bases not matched to a gene: 7. CDR3 amino acids: CATSRGEGALGYTF. Written as DNA, the CDR3 is TGTGCCACCAGCAGAGGAGAGGGGGCGCTCGGCTACACCTTC.

V is TRBV12-3 or TRBV12-4 and J is TRBJ2-1; possible D gene TRBD2, 5 bases. Trimming shortened V by 6 bases and J by 9 bases, and 9 bases separated the two germline ends. The CDR3 covers 11 residues. CDR3 nucleotides: TGTGCCAGCAGCTGGGCGGGTGAGCAGTTCTTC. Amino acid sequence: CASSWAGEQFF.

The chain joins TRBV28 to TRBJ1-2; TRBD1 aligns across 8 bases. The CDR3 runs to 15 residues. With V trimmed by 4 bases and J by 4 bases, 8 bases remained unmatched. Germline-derived CDR1 and CDR2 are MDHEN and SYDVKM. CDR3 protein: CASSSGQVVGYGYTF. Written as DNA, the CDR3 is TGTGCCAGCAGTTCGGGACAGGTGGTAGGCTATGGCTACACCTTC.

This chain joins TRBV2 and TRBJ1-2; no clear D. Germline V lookup: CDR1 SNHLY, CDR2 FYNNEI. CDR3 length equals 13 residues. Trimming shortened V by 7 bases and J by 2 bases, and 11 bases separated the two germline ends. The CDR3 DNA follows: TGTGCCAGCATCATGACACTGAACTATGGCTACACCTTC. Amino acid sequence: CASIMTLNYGYTF.

CDR3 bases: TGTGCCAGCAGTTTAGTGGGACAGGGGGCGCCGACTGAAGCTTTCTTT. As protein: CASSLVGQGAPTEAFF. The rearrangement links TRBV28 to TRBJ1-1; TRBD1 aligns across 12 bases. This CDR3 spans 16 amino acids. The germline V gene encodes CDR1 MDHEN and CDR2 SYDVKM. Unmatched junction bases numbered 6, after V lost 2 bases and J lost 5 bases.

The CDR3, as DNA: TGCAGTGCAGGGGGGGGGATTGGCTACACCTTC. Translation gives CSAGGGIGYTF. The chain couples TRBV20-1 to TRBJ1-2; weak D call: TRBD1 (6 bases). The CDR3 has 11 amino acids. CDR1 DFQATT and CDR2 SNEGSKA come from the germline V gene (reference sequence). V gave up 6 bases and J gave up 7 bases, with 12 bases separating them.

This chain connects TRBV2 to TRBJ1-2, with 10 bases that match TRBD1. This CDR3 region has 14 residues. Germline lookup yields CDR1 SNHLY and CDR2 FYNNEI. V shed 1 base and J 7 bases; nucleotides not matched to a gene: 3. CDR3 sequence reads: CASSEGQGAGGYTF. CDR3 nucleotides: TGTGCCAGCAGTGAAGGACAGGGGGCTGGTGGCTACACCTTC.

The genes are TRBV28 and TRBJ1-1; D is undetermined. V was shortened by 5 bases and J by 3 bases, with 19 bases between the two germline ends. Germline V gene lookup returns CDR1 MDHEN and CDR2 SYDVKM. This CDR3 contains 16 residues. The CDR3 DNA reads TGTGCCAGCAGTCCCCCGGTTGGCGGCGGGGACACTGAAGCTTTCTTT. The encoded protein is CASSPPVGGGDTEAFF.

The rearrangement links TRBV6-1 to TRBJ2-3; 10 nucleotides line up with TRBD2. Germline trimming cut 4 bases from V and 2 bases from J; bases unmatched to any gene: 6. This CDR3 has 16 amino acids. Germline V gives CDR1 MNHNS, CDR2 SASEGT. CDR3 DNA: TGTGCCAGCAGTGGGGTAGCGGGGGGACTCACAGATACGCAGTATTTT. It encodes CASSGVAGGLTDTQYF.

V is TRBV28 and J is TRBJ1-1; the match to TRBD1 covers 8 bases. CDR1 is MDHEN and CDR2 is SYDVKM in the germline V gene. Trimming cost V 1 base and J 10 bases; bases outside gene matches: 8. The CDR3 is made up of 14 amino acids. The CDR3 reads CASSLLGQGARAFF. CDR3 sequence (DNA): TGTGCCAGCAGTTTATTGGGGCAGGGGGCGCGAGCTTTCTTT. The entire variable domain, with the rest obtained from reference TRBV28 and TRBJ1-1, is as follows: DVKVTQSSRYLVKRTGEKVFLECVQDMDHENMFWYRQDPGLGLRLIYFSYDVKMKEKGDIPEGYSVSREKKERFSLILESASTNQTSMYLCASSLLGQGARAFFGQGTRLTVV.

The CDR3 sequence: CAWSVSGDEKLFF. CDR3 DNA: TGTGCCTGGAGTGTCTCAGGGGATGAAAAACTGTTTTTT. V and J are TRBV30 and TRBJ1-4; a weak D match, TRBD1 (6 bases). Germline V lookup: CDR1 GTSNPN, CDR2 SVGIG (reference sequence). This CDR3 region has 13 residues. Trimming took off 0 bases at V and 6 bases at J, with 8 bases between the two ends.

This clone was picked up a small number of times. V gene TRBV2 combines with J gene TRBJ1-1, with D perhaps TRBD1 (6 bases). Looked up from germline, CDR1 is SNHLY and CDR2 is FYNNEI. The CDR3 spans 15 residues. V gave up 6 bases and J gave up 0 bases, with 14 bases separating them. CDR3 sequence reads: CASRPRQAMNTEAFF. The CDR3 DNA sequence: TGTGCCAGCAGGCCTCGACAGGCGATGAACACTGAAGCTTTCTTT.

The J gene is TRBJ2-1, the V gene TRBV5-1; TRBD2 agrees at 8 bases. The CDR3 runs to 15 residues. The germline CDR1 and CDR2 sequences are SGHRS and YFSETQ. V lost 4 bases and J lost 6; bases outside the gene matches: 9. The CDR3 reads CASSGGTRGPNEQFF. CDR3 in DNA: TGCGCCAGCAGCGGCGGGACTAGGGGCCCCAATGAGCAGTTCTTC. The full variable domain, with the rest looked up from reference TRBV5-1 and TRBJ2-1, is KAGVTQTPRYLIKTRGQQVTLSCSPISGHRSVSWYQQTPGQGLQFLFEYFSETQRNKGNFPGRFSGRQFSNSRSEMNVSTLELGDSALYLCASSGGTRGPNEQFFGPGTRLTVL.

The chain joins TRBV27 to TRBJ2-7, with 7 bases matching TRBD1. The CDR3 loop spans 14 amino acids. V was clipped by 2 bases and J by 2 bases; unmatched bases: 3. Germline CDR1 MNHEY, CDR2 SMNVEV (reference sequence). The CDR3 nucleotides read TGTGCCAGCAGTTTACACGGACAGGCCTACGAGCAGTACTTC. Translated: CASSLHGQAYEQYF.

This clone was seen just once. The chain combines TRBV9 with TRBJ2-3, with 7 bases lining up with TRBD1. The CDR3 extends over 16 amino acids. Per the germline V gene, CDR1 is SGDLS and CDR2 is YYNGEE. Trimming cost V 4 bases and J 2 bases; bases outside gene matches: 10. CDR3 coding DNA: TGTGCCAGCAGCTTCTCAGGGGGAGCGACCACAGATACGCAGTATTTT. This encodes CASSFSGGATTDTQYF.